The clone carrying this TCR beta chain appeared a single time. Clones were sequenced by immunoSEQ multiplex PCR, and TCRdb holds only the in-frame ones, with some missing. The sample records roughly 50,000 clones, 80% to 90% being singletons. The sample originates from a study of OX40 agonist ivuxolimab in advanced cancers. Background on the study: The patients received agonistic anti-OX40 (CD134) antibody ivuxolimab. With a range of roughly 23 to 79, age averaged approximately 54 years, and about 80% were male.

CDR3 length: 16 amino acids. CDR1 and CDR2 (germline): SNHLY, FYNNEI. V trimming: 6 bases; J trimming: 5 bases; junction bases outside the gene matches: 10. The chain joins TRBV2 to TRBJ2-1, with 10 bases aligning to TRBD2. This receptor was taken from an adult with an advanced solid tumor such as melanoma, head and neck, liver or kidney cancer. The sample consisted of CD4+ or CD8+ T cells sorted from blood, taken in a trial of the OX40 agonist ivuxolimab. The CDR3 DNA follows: TGTGCCAGCAGCCTCCTGACTAGCGGGCGAGACAATGAGCAGTTCTTC. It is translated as CASSLLTSGRDNEQFF.